This T cell receptor beta chain appears in the sequencing data of a study of cytomegalovirus exposure and HLA in healthy donors. Study outcomes and limitations: Compared with the roughly 670-donor mean, an Asian-associated ancestry cluster reportedly had fewer N-insertions, according to a later analysis. In a later analysis, TCR beta V- and J-gene trimming showed a link to a missense DCLRE1C variant.

The study ran its PCR with 60 Vbeta and 13 Jbeta primers. Sequenced by immunoSEQ multiplex PCR; TCRdb stores in-frame clones only, minus some. The top ten clones hold 1% of a sample with 200,000 to 250,000 clones, about 89% of them seen once. Comment on this clone: The antigen remains unidentified.

V lost 4 bases to trimming and J lost 6 bases; unmatched junction nucleotides: 6. This CDR3 contains 15 residues. Germline V gene sequence: CDR1 MNHEY, CDR2 SVGAGI. Nominally healthy donors were sampled, though unrecorded immune exposures were likely. This sequence was found in a young woman in good health and CMV-seronegative. The sample consisted of PBMCs. V gene TRBV6-5 combines with J gene TRBJ1-4, with 9 nucleotides matching TRBD1. The DNA of the CDR3 is TGTGCCAGCAGTTTCAGGGGACAGGGTTATGAAAAACTGTTTTTT. Translation: CASSFRGQGYEKLFF.